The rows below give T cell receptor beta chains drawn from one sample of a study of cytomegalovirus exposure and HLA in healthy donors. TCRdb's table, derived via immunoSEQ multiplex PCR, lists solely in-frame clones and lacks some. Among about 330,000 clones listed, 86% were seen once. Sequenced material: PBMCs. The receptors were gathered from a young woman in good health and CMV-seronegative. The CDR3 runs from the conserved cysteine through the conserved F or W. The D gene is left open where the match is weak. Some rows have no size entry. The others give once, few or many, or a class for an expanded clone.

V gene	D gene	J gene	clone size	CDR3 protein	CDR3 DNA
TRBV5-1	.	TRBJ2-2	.	CASSFRDTNTGELFF	TGCGCCAGCAGCTTCCGGGACACTAACACCGGGGAGCTGTTTTTT
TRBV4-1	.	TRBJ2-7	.	CASSQEKGYEQYF	TGCGCCAGCAGCCAAGAGAAGGGGTACGAGCAGTACTTC
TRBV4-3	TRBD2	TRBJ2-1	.	CASSHLSLGLAGDNEQFF	TGCGCCAGCAGCCACCTATCCTTGGGGTTAGCGGGCGACAATGAGCAGTTCTTC
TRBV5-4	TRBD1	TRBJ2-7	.	CASSLGTGDTYEQYF	TGTGCCAGCAGCCTGGGGACAGGGGACACCTACGAGCAGTACTTC
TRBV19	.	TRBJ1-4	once	CASSTGWGGREEKLFF	TGTGCCAGTAGTACCGGATGGGGGGGCCGGGAGGAAAAACTGTTTTTT
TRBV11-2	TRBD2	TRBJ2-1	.	CASSTRDYYNEQFF	TGTGCCAGCAGCACCCGGGACTACTACAATGAGCAGTTCTTC
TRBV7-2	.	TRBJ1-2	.	CASSSETRDYGYTF	TGTGCCAGCAGCTCAGAAACCCGGGACTATGGCTACACCTTC
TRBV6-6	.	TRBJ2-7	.	CASSPRGYEQYF	TGTGCCAGCAGTCCTCGAGGTTACGAGCAGTACTTC
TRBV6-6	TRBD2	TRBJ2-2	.	CASTAGVLNTGELFF	TGTGCCAGCACGGCGGGGGTCCTCAACACCGGGGAGCTGTTTTTT
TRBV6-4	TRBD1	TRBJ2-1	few	CASSETGGGEQFF	TGTGCCAGCAGTGAAACAGGGGGCGGTGAGCAGTTCTTC
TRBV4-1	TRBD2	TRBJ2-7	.	CASSQEYLAASGTYEQYF	TGCGCCAGCAGCCAAGAGTATCTCGCGGCTAGCGGAACCTACGAGCAGTACTTC
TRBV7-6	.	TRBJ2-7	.	CASSLGTAETYEQYF	TGTGCCAGCAGCTTAGGGACAGCCGAGACCTACGAGCAGTACTTC
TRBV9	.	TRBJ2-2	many	CASSVDRDHTGELFF	TGTGCCAGCAGCGTAGACCGGGATCACACCGGGGAGCTGTTTTTT
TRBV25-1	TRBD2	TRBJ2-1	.	CASSESAGGPDEQFF	TGTGCCAGCAGTGAATCGGCGGGAGGGCCGGATGAGCAGTTCTTC
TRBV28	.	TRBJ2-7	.	CASSNVGGETYEQYF	TGTGCCAGCAGTAACGTGGGCGGGGAAACCTACGAGCAGTACTTC
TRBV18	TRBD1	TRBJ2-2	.	CASSPQGADTGELFF	TGTGCCAGCTCACCACAGGGGGCGGACACCGGGGAGCTGTTTTTT
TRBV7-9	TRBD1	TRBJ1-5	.	CASSPPGTGDQPQHF	TGTGCCAGCAGCCCACCAGGGACAGGGGATCAGCCCCAGCATTTT